These 32 T cell receptor beta chains were all obtained from the same sample, sequenced in a study of T cells in Graves' hyperthyroidism and ophthalmopathy. Amplified regions were TCR beta CDR3 sequences from RNA transcripts. The HTBI set primed first-round TCR CDR3 RT-PCR. Each CDR3 protein is one row after TCRdb ran MiXCR on the multiplex PCR reads. Among a few hundred thousand distinct CDR3 sequences listed, over 11% were seen once. Specimen: blood. The receptors were gathered from a woman between 25 and 40 years old with Graves' hyperthyroidism that later progressed to Graves' ophthalmopathy.

This clonotype was found many times. The V gene is TRBV7-9, the J gene TRBJ1-2; weak D call: TRBD1 (5 bases). CDR1 SEHNR and CDR2 FQNEAQ come from the germline V gene (reference sequence). The CDR3 has 15 amino acids. V lost 8 bases and J lost 4, with 20 bases in between. The CDR3 spells CASSGEWAGTYGYTF. CDR3 sequence (DNA): TGTGCCAGCTCGGGGGAGTGGGCCGGGACCTATGGCTACACCTTC.

In this sample, this clonotype turned up many times. The rearrangement uses TRBV29-1 and TRBJ2-1; D is unresolved. The germline V and J ends were trimmed by 7 bases and 4 bases, with 8 bases remaining between them. Germline lookup yields CDR1 SQVTM and CDR2 ANQGSEA. The CDR3 is made up of 11 amino acids. The chain's CDR3 is CSGGRYNEQFF. The CDR3 DNA follows: TGCAGCGGTGGACGGTACAATGAGCAGTTCTTC.

The chain couples TRBV15 to TRBJ2-7, with 13 bases identical to TRBD2. This CDR3 is 14 amino acids long. CDR1 is LNHNV, CDR2 YYDKDF, per germline (reference sequence). Trimming at V came to 8 bases and at J to 5 bases, leaving 6 bases not matched to a gene. The DNA of the CDR3 is TGTGCCACCTCTAGGGGACTAGCGGGAAACGAGCAGTACTTC. This gives the protein CATSRGLAGNEQYF. The variable domain in full, completed from reference TRBV15 and TRBJ2-7, reads DAMVIQNPRYQVTQFGKPVTLSCSQTLNHNVMYWYQQKSSQAPKLLFHYYDKDFNNEADTPDNFQSRRPNTSFCFLDIRSPGLGDTAMYLCATSRGLAGNEQYFGPGTRLTVT.

At least ten counts were recorded for this clonotype. V usage is TRBV12-3 or TRBV12-4 and J usage is TRBJ2-5; perhaps TRBD1 as D (6 bases). The CDR3 is 12 amino acids. The V and J ends lost 5 bases and 4 bases respectively, with 8 bases between them. CDR3 region: CASSPGAETQYF. DNA of the CDR3: TGTGCCAGCAGTCCAGGGGCAGAGACCCAGTACTTC.

The chain couples TRBV15 to TRBJ2-7, with 10 nucleotides matching TRBD2. In germline, CDR1 is LNHNV, CDR2 YYDKDF (reference sequence). The CDR3 sequence is 15 residues long. Germline trimming cut 0 bases from V and 4 bases from J; bases unmatched to any gene: 3. CDR3 nucleotides: TGTGCCACCAGCAGAGATTTACTAGCGGGGTACGAGCAGTACTTC. Its protein product is CATSRDLLAGYEQYF. Drawing the rest from reference TRBV15 and TRBJ2-7, the complete variable domain is DAMVIQNPRYQVTQFGKPVTLSCSQTLNHNVMYWYQQKSSQAPKLLFHYYDKDFNNEADTPDNFQSRRPNTSFCFLDIRSPGLGDTAMYLCATSRDLLAGYEQYFGPGTRLTVT.

This clonotype appeared many times. The chain uses TRBV20-1 and TRBJ1-6, with a tentative D call TRBD1 (6 bases). V was shortened by 2 bases and J by 0 bases, with 11 bases between the two germline ends. Per germline, CDR1 DFQATT and CDR2 SNEGSKA (reference sequence). This CDR3 has 16 residues. The CDR3 protein is CSARPQGNSYNSPLHF. CDR3 nucleotides: TGCAGTGCTAGACCACAGGGAAACTCCTATAATTCACCCCTCCACTTT.

The rearrangement joins TRBV19 to TRBJ1-5; perhaps TRBD1 as D (5 bases). V lost 4 bases and J lost 1, with 14 bases in between. Germline values: CDR1 LNHDA, CDR2 SQIVND (reference sequence). This CDR3 has 16 residues. The CDR3 DNA reads as TGTGCCAGTAGTACATTGGGGACGGGAAGCAATCAGCCCCAGCATTTT. Its translation: CASSTLGTGSNQPQHF.

This clonotype showed up many times. The chain uses TRBV10-3 and TRBJ1-1, with a tentative D call TRBD1 (5 bases). The CDR3 runs to 14 residues. Trimming pared 2 bases from V and 6 bases from J, leaving 13 bases between. The V gene's germline CDR1 is ENHRY and CDR2 SYGVKD. CDR3 amino acids: CAISERGEGSEAFF. The DNA for the CDR3 is TGTGCCATCAGTGAGCGGGGGGAGGGGTCTGAAGCTTTCTTT.

As for this clonotype: This sequence may be a read error, since a much larger clone differs from it by one base. The chain uses TRBV24-1 and TRBJ2-1; D is unresolved. CDR3 length: 12 amino acids. Germline CDR1 is KGHDR and CDR2 is SFDVKD. The CDR3 DNA is TGTGCCACCAGTGACATCTACAATGGGCAGTTCTTC. Its translation is CATSDIYNGQFF.

The V call is TRBV4-1, the J call TRBJ1-2; D might be TRBD1 (5 bases). The germline V and J ends were trimmed by 0 bases and 4 bases, with 6 bases remaining between them. The V gene's germline CDR1 is MGHRA and CDR2 YSYEKL. The CDR3 has 13 residues. Here the CDR3 reads CASSQEGVYGYTF. DNA of the CDR3: TGCGCCAGCAGCCAAGAGGGGGTCTATGGCTACACCTTC.

In this sample, this clonotype turned up many times. This sequence joins TRBV6-2 or TRBV6-3 and TRBJ1-2; tentative D call: TRBD1 (5 bases). The CDR3 consists of 15 residues. The V end lost 6 bases, the J end lost 2 bases, and 16 bases lay between the germline ends. Germline loops: CDR1 MNHEY, CDR2 SVGEGT. The CDR3 protein is CASSGEGLSNYGYTF. The CDR3 nucleotides read TGTGCCAGCAGCGGAGAGGGACTTTCAAACTATGGCTACACCTTC.

The chain employs TRBV4-1 and TRBJ1-1; TRBD1 might be the D (6 bases). Trimming took off 4 bases at V and 0 bases at J, with 21 bases between the two ends. The CDR3 is 18 amino acids. In germline, CDR1 is MGHRA, CDR2 YSYEKL. CDR3 amino acids: CASSRDPSGAGMNTEAFF. The CDR3 bases are TGCGCCAGCAGCCGAGATCCCTCGGGGGCTGGGATGAACACTGAAGCTTTCTTT.

V usage is TRBV11-2 and J usage is TRBJ1-2; 7 bases are shared with TRBD1. After removal of 4 bases from V and 5 bases from J, the junction contained 7 bases not matched to a gene. The CDR3 consists of 14 residues. CDR1 SGHAT and CDR2 FQNNGV come from the germline V gene. This CDR3 reads CASSSPKGAYGYTF. The CDR3 coding sequence is TGTGCCAGCAGCTCCCCCAAGGGGGCGTATGGCTACACCTTC.

This clonotype showed up just a few times. The rearrangement joins TRBV6-1 to TRBJ2-2; 9 bases fit TRBD1. CDR3 length: 16 amino acids. With V trimmed by 5 bases and J by 1 base, 5 bases remained unmatched. CDR1 and CDR2 (germline): MNHNS, SASEGT. In DNA, the CDR3 is TGTGCCAGCAGTTCCCCGGGACAGGGGAACACCGGGGAGCTGTTTTTT. Translated, it gives CASSSPGQGNTGELFF.

The CDR3 here is CASSYLGSGTGELFF. CDR3 DNA: TGTGCCAGCAGTTACTTGGGTAGCGGGACTGGGGAGCTGTTTTTT. This chain joins TRBV6-5 and TRBJ2-2; 8 positions match TRBD2. This CDR3 spans 15 amino acids. CDR1 and CDR2 from the germline V gene are MNHEY and SVGAGI. J gave up 8 bases and V 1 base, and 6 bases lay outside the gene matches.

V gene TRBV6-2 or TRBV6-3 combines with J gene TRBJ2-6; D is uncertain. The germline V gene has CDR1 MNHEY and CDR2 SVGEGT. The V end was cut by 3 bases, the J end by 4 bases, with 4 bases between. The CDR3 has 13 residues. CDR3 in DNA: TGTGCCAGCAGTTATGGGGGGGCCAACGTCCTGACTTTC. This translates into CASSYGGANVLTF.

This clonotype was seen repeatedly, ten times or more. The chain is built from TRBV28 and TRBJ1-1; 7 bases are shared with TRBD1. The CDR3 consists of 13 residues. CDR1 and CDR2 (germline): MDHEN, SYDVKM. Unmatched junction bases numbered 3, after V lost 0 bases and J lost 8 bases. Here the CDR3 reads CASSLWGGGEAFF. The CDR3 coding sequence is TGTGCCAGCAGTTTATGGGGAGGGGGCGAAGCTTTCTTT.

This clonotype has at least ten counts. J is TRBJ1-1 and V is TRBV29-1; D unclear. CDR1 is SQVTM and CDR2 is ANQGSEA in the germline V gene. Trimming took off 7 bases at V and 5 bases at J, with 17 bases between the two ends. The CDR3 length is 13 residues. The CDR3 loop reads CSAMSSVDTEAFF. The CDR3 DNA reads as TGCAGCGCTATGTCATCGGTGGATACTGAAGCTTTCTTT.

On this clonotype: Being one base from a much bigger clone, this may be a read error. This chain uses TRBV28 with TRBJ1-4; perhaps TRBD1 as D (6 bases). Per the germline V gene, CDR1 is MDHEN and CDR2 is SYDVKM. Between the trimmed V and J ends, which lost 6 bases and 9 bases, there was a span of 23 bases. The CDR3 runs to 16 residues. The CDR3 coding sequence is TGTGCCAGCAGCCCTGGGGGGGGGCCCTTAGATAAAAAACTGTTTTTT. Translated, it gives CASSPGGGPLDKKLFF.

The gene calls are TRBV19 and TRBJ2-4, with 14 bases matching TRBD2. CDR3 length: 19 amino acids. After removal of 5 bases from V and 1 base from J, the junction contained 10 bases not matched to a gene. Germline values: CDR1 LNHDA, CDR2 SQIVND (reference sequence). The CDR3 coding sequence is TGTGCCAGTAGTGTCTCCGGGACTAGCGGGGGTTATGCCAAAAACATTCAGTACTTC. It specifies CASSVSGTSGGYAKNIQYF.

At least ten counts were recorded for this clonotype. The rearrangement joins TRBV5-5 to TRBJ1-1, with TRBD1 as a possible D gene (6 bases). The CDR3 has 15 amino acids. Trimming took 4 bases from V and 1 from J, leaving 14 bases between them. Germline CDR1 is SGHKS and CDR2 is YYEKEE (reference sequence). The CDR3 protein is CASSQPGHGNTEAFF. Written as DNA, the CDR3 is TGTGCCAGCAGCCAGCCGGGACATGGGAACACTGAAGCTTTCTTT. Full variable domain (rest looked up from reference TRBV5-5 and TRBJ1-1): DAGVTQSPTHLIKTRGQQVTLRCSPISGHKSVSWYQQVLGQGPQFIFQYYEKEERGRGNFPDRFSARQFPNYSSELNVNALLLGDSALYLCASSQPGHGNTEAFFGQGTRLTVV.

Many counts were recorded for this clonotype. This chain joins TRBV12-3 or TRBV12-4 and TRBJ1-1; D remains ambiguous. Trimming stripped 3 bases from V and 7 bases from J, with 21 bases between. This CDR3 is 16 amino acids long. CDR3 sequence reads: CASSFERPLLGDEAFF. The CDR3 DNA reads TGTGCCAGCAGTTTTGAACGGCCACTCCTCGGGGATGAAGCTTTCTTT.

The V call is TRBV15, the J call TRBJ2-2; 9 bases fit TRBD1. CDR1 LNHNV and CDR2 YYDKDF come from the germline V gene (reference sequence). V dropped 3 bases and J dropped 1; count of bases not matched to a gene: 0. The CDR3 is made up of 15 amino acids. The CDR3: CATSRTGGNTGELFF. The DNA for the CDR3 is TGTGCCACCAGCAGGACAGGGGGGAACACCGGGGAGCTGTTTTTT. The full variable domain, with the rest looked up from reference TRBV15 and TRBJ2-2, is DAMVIQNPRYQVTQFGKPVTLSCSQTLNHNVMYWYQQKSSQAPKLLFHYYDKDFNNEADTPDNFQSRRPNTSFCFLDIRSPGLGDTAMYLCATSRTGGNTGELFFGEGSRLTVL.

J is TRBJ1-2 and V is TRBV7-9, with D unresolved. V dropped 3 bases and J dropped 0 bases, with 8 bases sitting between them. The germline CDR1 and CDR2 sequences are SEHNR and FQNEAQ (reference sequence). This CDR3 region has 14 residues. Here the CDR3 DNA reads TGTGCCAGCAGCTTTAATCAGGCTAACTATGGCTACACCTTC. Amino acids: CASSFNQANYGYTF.

This clonotype has a handful of counts. The genes are TRBV3-1 and TRBJ2-4; 7 bases line up with TRBD2. Germline CDR1 LGHDT, CDR2 YNNKEL (reference sequence). The CDR3 is 17 amino acids. Germline trimming cut 1 base from V and 2 bases from J; bases unmatched to any gene: 8. CDR3 bases: TGTGCCAGCAGCCAAGCGGGGCTAGCGGCCTCCAAAAACATTCAGTACTTC. This sequence encodes CASSQAGLAASKNIQYF.

The chain recombines TRBV20-1 with TRBJ2-4, with 7 bases lining up with TRBD2. The J call is doubtful: the DNA matches TRBJ2-1 better. The CDR3 is 14 residues long. Germline V gives CDR1 DFQATT, CDR2 SNEGSKA (reference sequence). CDR3 in DNA: TGCAGTGCTAGTTCGAGCGGGACCTGGGATCTTCAGTTCTTC. Translating it yields CSASSSGTWDLQFF.

This clonotype was observed many times. The chain carries TRBV27 and TRBJ1-2; D remains ambiguous. The CDR3 consists of 15 residues. V lost 2 bases and J 2 bases, leaving 12 bases between the germline ends. Germline lookup yields CDR1 MNHEY and CDR2 SMNVEV (reference sequence). The CDR3 bases are TGTGCCAGCAGTTTACGGGTCTCTGGGAACTATGGCTACACCTTC. Its protein is CASSLRVSGNYGYTF.

The chain has TRBV6-1 and TRBJ1-1, with 7 bases lining up with TRBD1. This CDR3 comprises 12 residues. CDR1 and CDR2 from the germline V gene are MNHNS and SASEGT. The trim removed 6 bases at V and 7 bases at J, leaving 5 bases unmatched. CDR3 DNA: TGTGCCAGCAGCCGGGACAGCCTTGAAGCTTTCTTT. As protein: CASSRDSLEAFF.

The chain is built from TRBV6-1 and TRBJ2-7; a weak D match, TRBD2 (6 bases). Germline CDR1 is MNHNS and CDR2 is SASEGT. This CDR3 comprises 13 residues. Trimming removed 6 bases at V and 7 bases at J, with 16 bases between. CDR3 sequence reads: CASRTDKEGEQYF. The CDR3 DNA sequence: TGTGCCAGCAGGACGGACAAGGAGGGGGAGCAGTACTTC.

This clonotype was counted at least ten times. The chain combines TRBV18 with TRBJ1-3, with D maybe TRBD1 (6 bases). Germline loops: CDR1 KGHSH, CDR2 LQKENI. The V gene lost 2 bases and the J gene lost 6 bases, with 14 bases spanning the gap. This CDR3 spans 15 amino acids. CDR3 coding DNA: TGTGCCAGCTCACCAAGCCAGGGGATGTCAAACACCATATATTTT. This encodes CASSPSQGMSNTIYF.

The table lists this clonotype with a few counts. This chain links TRBV18 with TRBJ1-1, with D tentatively TRBD1 (5 bases). CDR3 size: 16 residues. The germline V and J ends were trimmed by 4 bases and 2 bases, with 17 bases remaining between them. Looked up from germline, CDR1 is KGHSH and CDR2 is LQKENI. The CDR3 here is CASSLGTVTKNTEAFF. CDR3 nucleotide sequence: TGTGCCAGCTCACTCGGGACCGTAACCAAAAACACTGAAGCTTTCTTT.

This clonotype was observed at least ten times. The chain employs TRBV28 and TRBJ1-2; no firm D call. Trimming removed 2 bases from V and 4 bases from J, with 11 bases in between. CDR1 MDHEN and CDR2 SYDVKM come from the germline V gene. There are 14 residues in the CDR3. The CDR3 DNA reads as TGTGCCAGCAGTTTACCCGACCGAACCTATGGCTACACCTTC. Protein: CASSLPDRTYGYTF.